This T cell receptor beta chain was sequenced in a study of blood T cell repertoires in COVID-19. The overall study: T cells, B-cell-depleted T cells, or PBMCs supplied cDNA or gDNA.

The ends were cut back, 0 bases at V and 5 bases at J, with 9 bases in the middle. CDR1 and CDR2 (germline): SGDLS, YYNGEE. This CDR3 comprises 14 residues. In the original processing: Estimates of nucleated cell counts were drawn from the amplification of reference gene primers. Measured with immunoSEQ multiplex PCR; TCRdb has only the in-frame clones, and not every one. The V and J calls and clone size are taken from that table; D and trimming were inferred from the DNA. The table has 150,000 to 200,000 clones, roughly nine tenths seen once. The source material was peripheral blood. V and J are TRBV9 and TRBJ2-1; no clear D. The TCR was taken from a woman between 70 and 85 years old with acute or convalescent COVID-19. The CDR3 loop reads CASSVAHRDNEQFF. The CDR3 nucleotides read TGTGCCAGCAGCGTAGCCCACCGGGACAATGAGCAGTTCTTC. Combining the CDR3 with reference TRBV9 and TRBJ2-1 gives the whole variable domain DSGVTQTPKHLITATGQRVTLRCSPRSGDLSVYWYQQSLDQGLQFLIQYYNGEERAKGNILERFSAQQFPDLHSELNLSSLELGDSALYFCASSVAHRDNEQFFGPGTRLTVL.